This T cell receptor (beta chain) was profiled in a study of blood T cell repertoires in COVID-19. Study information: Sample material is recorded as cDNA or gDNA derived from T cells, B-cell-depleted T cells, or PBMCs.

Original processing methods: For nucleated cells, counts were estimated from reference gene primer amplification. Some clones are missing from TCRdb's copy, which holds only in-frame ones; the method was immunoSEQ multiplex PCR. V, J and clone size derive from that table, while D and trimming were established from the DNA sequence. The top ten hold over 4% of the sample, which has just over 250,000 clones, about 86% seen once. The CDR3 totals 13 residues. CDR1 and CDR2 (germline): GTSNPN, SVGIG (reference sequence). With 3 bases clipped from V and 3 bases from J, the junction kept 4 bases outside the gene matches. Assignment of participants to cohorts was predicated upon participant-reported clinical history.

The origin of this receptor is a man aged 25-45 years with acute COVID-19. Material: PBMCs or T cells enriched from blood (not recorded which). The chain couples TRBV30 to TRBJ2-5; TRBD1 aligns across 7 bases. This chain's CDR3 is CAWSNRGKETQYF. CDR3 DNA sequence: TGTGCCTGGAGCAACAGGGGCAAAGAGACCCAGTACTTC.